This TCR beta chain derives from a study of metastatic and nonmetastatic thyroid tumors. Study-level information: Repertoires of blood and of tissue (tumor or nodule) from malignant and benign thyroid patients were compared.

General study findings and limits: Relative to benign nodules, malignant thyroid tumors were reportedly characterized by significantly elevated TCR beta diversity in blood and tumor.

The CDR3 is 12 residues long. Trimming left V 5 bases short and J 9 bases short, with 12 bases between. The germline CDR1 and CDR2 sequences are SGHRS and YFSETQ. Regarding this clone: Its antigen is not identified. This may be a read error: a much more frequent sequence differs by one nucleotide.

Every patient was untreated before thyroid surgery. Per the original data handling: Construction of a distant-metastasis classifier for papillary thyroid cancer relied on CDR3 differences across clinicopathological groups. TCRdb re-called the PCR reads via MiXCR. Here the V and J calls rest on TCRdb's processing, not on the authors' analysis. This sample has some 40,000 clones; about a sixth occur once, and the top ten carry around 4%. J is TRBJ2-1 and V is TRBV5-1; no clear D. Source material: blood. This receptor was taken from a female donor with papillary thyroid cancer or a benign thyroid nodule (not recorded which). Some clones in this sample may be carry-over from other donors' samples. CDR3 residues: CASRLPEGEQFF. Here the CDR3 DNA reads TGCGCCAGCAGGCTGCCTGAAGGTGAGCAGTTCTTC.